These 27 T cell receptor beta chains originate from one sample sequenced in a study of Graves' ophthalmopathy and Graves' hyperthyroidism. Amplifying from RNA transcripts, the study obtained TCR beta CDR3 regions. Following a first-round RT-PCR that used HTBI primers, a second-round multiplex PCR was carried out. TCRdb itself ran the multiplex PCR reads through MiXCR, one entry per CDR3 protein. The table includes about 660,000 distinct CDR3 sequences, roughly 41% detected once. Sequenced sample: peripheral blood. The receptors derive from an adult man with Graves' ophthalmopathy.

This clonotype was observed at least ten times. The rearrangement uses TRBV20-1 and TRBJ1-2; TRBD1 matches at 8 bases. The CDR3 sequence is 14 residues long. Trimming removed 2 bases from V and 5 bases from J; junction bases left unmatched: 7. The germline CDR1 and CDR2 sequences are DFQATT and SNEGSKA (reference sequence). The DNA of the CDR3 is TGCAGTGCTAGACCCGTAGACAGGGGATATGGCTACACCTTC. Protein product: CSARPVDRGYGYTF.

In its sample, this clonotype was seen many times. V usage is TRBV6-6 and J usage is TRBJ2-2, with 7 positions matching TRBD2. Germline V gene data show CDR1 as MNHNY and CDR2 as SVGAGI (reference sequence). The CDR3 is 15 residues long. V dropped 2 bases and J dropped 7; count of bases not matched to a gene: 7. CDR3 amino acids: CASSYGGRAIGELFF. The CDR3 bases are TGTGCCAGCAGTTACGGAGGGAGGGCCATCGGGGAGCTGTTTTTT.

Of note for this clonotype: A much larger clone differs from this one at a single base, so this may be a read error. The rearrangement joins TRBV19 to TRBJ1-5; D perhaps matches TRBD1 (5 bases). CDR1 is LNHDA and CDR2 is SQIVND in the germline V gene (reference sequence). V was cut by 5 bases and J by 2 bases, with 16 bases left in between. The CDR3 totals 16 residues. In nucleotides, the CDR3 is TGTGCCAGTAGTCGGGCGTCAGAGGGACGCAATCAGCCCCAGCATTTT. Its translation is CASSRASEGRNQPQHF. Variable domain in full (rest from reference TRBV19 and TRBJ1-5): DGGITQSPKYLFRKEGQNVTLSCEQNLNHDAMYWYRQDPGQGLRLIYYSQIVNDFQKGDIAEGYSVSREKKESFPLTVTSAQKNPTAFYLCASSRASEGRNQPQHFGDGTRLSIL.

With respect to this clonotype: At one of its ends the junction is not consistent with the germline gene, which may arise from a read error. The chain couples TRBV10-3 to TRBJ1-2, with 10 bases aligning to TRBD1. From germline, CDR1 is ENHRY and CDR2 SYGVKD. This CDR3 contains 11 residues. The CDR3 DNA reads TGTGCCACGGGGGGCGGGACAGGGGTCGCCTTC. Amino acids: CATGGGTGVAF.

The chain carries TRBV6-5 and TRBJ1-1; TRBD1 aligns across 7 bases. This CDR3 region has 14 residues. Losses at the gene ends were 11 bases for V and 5 bases for J; bases not matched to a gene: 14. Germline loops: CDR1 MNHEY, CDR2 SVGAGI. Here the CDR3 reads CAVHPTTGHTEAFF. CDR3 bases: TGTGCCGTACACCCGACGACAGGGCATACTGAAGCTTTCTTT.

The gene calls are TRBV15 and TRBJ2-7; D might be TRBD2 (5 bases). The germline V gene has CDR1 LNHNV and CDR2 YYDKDF (reference sequence). The CDR3 contains 14 residues. Trimming took 11 bases from V and 0 from J, leaving 17 bases between them. This CDR3 reads CAWELRGSSYEQYF. The CDR3 DNA sequence: TGTGCCTGGGAGCTTAGAGGGAGCTCCTACGAGCAGTACTTC. The complete variable domain, with remaining parts taken from reference TRBV15 and TRBJ2-7, reads DAMVIQNPRYQVTQFGKPVTLSCSQTLNHNVMYWYQQKSSQAPKLLFHYYDKDFNNEADTPDNFQSRRPNTSFCFLDIRSPGLGDTAMYLCAWELRGSSYEQYFGPGTRLTVT.

This chain connects TRBV2 to TRBJ1-5; no definite D call. The CDR3 is 12 residues long. Germline V gene lookup returns CDR1 SNHLY and CDR2 FYNNEI. Trimming stripped 7 bases from V and 9 bases from J, with 13 bases between. The CDR3 bases are TGTGCCAGCACCCTCGGCCCGCGGCCCCAGCATTTT. Translating it yields CASTLGPRPQHF.

The V call is TRBV10-3, the J call TRBJ1-1, with D maybe TRBD1 (5 bases). Germline V CDR1 and CDR2: ENHRY, SYGVKD. Trimming removed 8 bases at V and 2 bases at J, with 15 bases between. CDR3 size: 14 residues. The CDR3: CAIAGTSENTEAFF. The CDR3 DNA sequence: TGTGCCATCGCAGGGACTAGCGAAAACACTGAAGCTTTCTTT.

Comments on this clonotype: A read error may account for a junction end that differs from germline. The gene calls are TRBV7-9 and TRBJ2-7; no clear D gene. This CDR3 is 12 amino acids long. The germline V gene encodes CDR1 SEHNR and CDR2 FQNEAQ (reference sequence). For the CDR3, the DNA is TGTACCAGCAGCTCGGTATCTTTGGAGCAGTACTTC. Translated: CTSSSVSLEQYF. The full variable domain, with the rest looked up from reference TRBV7-9 and TRBJ2-7, is DTGVSQNPRHKITKRGQNVTFRCDPISEHNRLYWYRQTLGQGPEFLTYFQNEAQLEKSRLLSDRFSAERPKGSFSTLEIQRTEQGDSAMYLCTSSSVSLEQYFGPGTRLTVT.

Notes on this clonotype: A single base separates this from a much larger clone, so it may be a read error. The V call is TRBV7-9, the J call TRBJ1-5; weak D call: TRBD1 (6 bases). This CDR3 is built from 15 residues. Germline V gene data show CDR1 as SEHNR and CDR2 as FQNEAQ (reference sequence). This CDR3 is CAGSLTGHSNQPQHF. The CDR3 region has the DNA TGTGCCGGCAGCCTGACAGGACATAGCAATCAGCCCCAGCATTTT.

This chain joins TRBV7-2 and TRBJ2-7, with 11 positions matching TRBD2. The length of the CDR3 is 13 residues. From germline, CDR1 is SGHTA and CDR2 FQGNSA. V shed 6 bases and J 6 bases; nucleotides not matched to a gene: 4. CDR3 sequence reads: CASRIAGGPEQYF. CDR3 in DNA: TGTGCCAGCAGGATAGCGGGGGGGCCCGAGCAGTACTTC.

A word on this clonotype: A much larger clone differs from this one at a single base, so this may be a read error. This chain joins TRBV5-1 and TRBJ1-1; 7 positions match TRBD1. The CDR3 has 16 amino acids. Per the germline V gene, CDR1 is SGHRS and CDR2 is YFSETQ. The CDR3 loop is CASSLTSGQPNTGAFF. Here the CDR3 DNA reads TGCGCCAGCAGCTTAACATCGGGACAGCCGAACACTGGAGCTTTCTTT.

Remarks on this clonotype: Just one base apart from a much larger clone, this may be a read error. The chain links TRBV9 to TRBJ2-2; 8 nucleotides match TRBD1. Germline loops: CDR1 SGDLS, CDR2 YYNGEE. CDR3 length: 15 amino acids. This chain's CDR3 is CTSSKDRADTGELFF. The CDR3 region has the DNA TGTACCAGCAGCAAGGACAGGGCAGACACCGGGGAGCTGTTTTTT.

The table lists this clonotype with many counts. V is TRBV2 and J is TRBJ1-2, with D hard to call. Trimming cost V 1 base and J 3 bases, with 12 bases left between them. Germline V gives CDR1 SNHLY, CDR2 FYNNEI. This CDR3 comprises 15 residues. The CDR3 bases are TGTGCCAGCAGTGAAGGGGTACCGCGCCACTATGGCTACACCTTC. It encodes CASSEGVPRHYGYTF.

This clonotype was counted a few times. V is TRBV4-3 and J is TRBJ2-7; TRBD1 matches 8 bases. With V trimmed by 4 bases and J by 4 bases, 9 bases remained unmatched. Germline loops: CDR1 LGHNA, CDR2 YSLEER. CDR3 length equals 15 residues. CDR3 nucleotides: TGCGCCAGCAGCCTTGGGGACAGGACAACGTACGAGCAGTACTTC. This translates into CASSLGDRTTYEQYF.

This clonotype was seen many times. The genes are TRBV24-1 and TRBJ2-5; 7 positions agree with TRBD1. The CDR3 consists of 15 residues. From germline, CDR1 is KGHDR and CDR2 SFDVKD. V was clipped by 5 bases and J by 5 bases; unmatched bases: 10. The CDR3: CATSVRQGIDETQYF. The CDR3 bases are TGTGCCACCAGTGTGCGACAGGGAATTGACGAGACCCAGTACTTC.

With respect to this clonotype: Because the CDR3 is missing its conserved closing phenylalanine or tryptophan, this is likely a read error. This chain joins TRBV6-5 and TRBJ2-5, with D possibly being TRBD2 (6 bases). This CDR3 region has 12 residues. CDR1 and CDR2 from the germline V gene are MNHEY and SVGAGI. Trimming removed 6 bases from V and 1 base from J, with 6 bases in between. The chain's CDR3 is CASREGQETQYL. Here the CDR3 DNA reads TGTGCCAGCAGGGAGGGCCAAGAGACCCAGTACCTC.

V usage is TRBV2 and J usage is TRBJ1-2; D ambiguous. Germline CDR1 reads SNHLY; CDR2 reads FYNNEI. This CDR3 is 14 amino acids long. V was trimmed by 2 bases and J by 0 bases, leaving 7 bases between them. The CDR3 sequence: CASSEQLANYGYTF. CDR3 DNA sequence: TGTGCCAGCAGTGAACAGCTAGCTAACTATGGCTACACCTTC.

Concerning this clonotype: The conserved phenylalanine or tryptophan normally closing the CDR3 is absent here, so this likely arose from a read error. Because the CDR3's place on the DNA is in doubt, the DNA is left out and the CDR3 is given as listed by TCRdb. The V and J genes are TRBV10-2 and TRBJ2-2. Per germline, CDR1 WSHSY and CDR2 SAAADI. The CDR3 sequence runs 15 residues, both termini included. CDR3 protein: CASSDPHLNTGELLA.

This clonotype was counted at least ten times. The V and J genes are TRBV14 and TRBJ2-7; D not resolved. The ends were cut back, 2 bases at V and 1 base at J, with 15 bases in the middle. The germline V gene encodes CDR1 SGHDN and CDR2 FVKESK. The CDR3 length is 16 residues. CDR3 residues: CASSQNTRISSYEQYF. The CDR3 bases are TGTGCCAGCAGCCAAAACACCAGGATTTCATCCTACGAGCAGTACTTC.

The chain uses TRBV4-1 and TRBJ2-7, with D unresolved. Germline V gene lookup returns CDR1 MGHRA and CDR2 YSYEKL. The length of the CDR3 is 15 residues. Trimming took 1 base from V and 0 from J, leaving 10 bases between them. DNA for the CDR3: TGCGCCAGCAGCCAAGGGGCGTATGACTCCTACGAGCAGTACTTC. It encodes CASSQGAYDSYEQYF.

At least ten counts were recorded for this clonotype. CDR3 protein: CSASEGRGFSYEQYF. The CDR3 DNA is TGCAGTGCTAGCGAGGGGCGGGGCTTCTCCTACGAGCAGTACTTC. The rearrangement links TRBV20-1 to TRBJ2-7, with D tentatively TRBD2 (6 bases). The germline CDR1 and CDR2 sequences are DFQATT and SNEGSKA (reference sequence). There are 15 residues in the CDR3. V lost 3 bases, J lost 0 bases, and 15 bases lay in between.

This chain joins TRBV7-9 and TRBJ2-3; the D is unclear. The CDR3 runs 12 residues. V was trimmed by 7 bases and J by 5 bases, leaving 10 bases between them. Germline CDR1 reads SEHNR; CDR2 reads FQNEAQ (reference sequence). The chain's CDR3 is CASTPLGDTQYF. CDR3 nucleotide sequence: TGTGCCAGCACCCCCCTGGGAGATACGCAGTATTTT.

In its sample, this clonotype was seen many times. The J gene is TRBJ1-4, the V gene TRBV2; TRBD1 aligns across 9 bases. The CDR3 length is 16 residues. Trimming removed 10 bases from V and 7 bases from J; junction bases left unmatched: 16. CDR1 is SNHLY and CDR2 is FYNNEI in the germline V gene. The chain's CDR3 is CAITGTGSQEGEKLFF. The CDR3 nucleotides are TGTGCCATTACTGGGACAGGGTCCCAGGAAGGTGAAAAACTGTTTTTT.

This clonotype was seen a few times. V is TRBV5-6 and J is TRBJ2-5; the D is unclear. The ends were cut back, 2 bases at V and 1 base at J, with 9 bases in the middle. The CDR3 has 14 residues. Germline lookup yields CDR1 SGHDT and CDR2 YYEEEE. The CDR3, as DNA: TGTGCCAGCAGCTTTTTGGAGATCCAAGAGACCCAGTACTTC. Amino acid sequence: CASSFLEIQETQYF.

This clonotype was counted many times. J is TRBJ2-5 and V is TRBV2, with D uncertain. This CDR3 has 14 amino acids. V was pared by 4 bases and J by 0 bases, with 9 bases between. Germline assignment: CDR1 SNHLY and CDR2 FYNNEI. This CDR3 reads CASSGDSHQETQYF. The CDR3 DNA sequence: TGTGCCAGCAGTGGAGACTCCCACCAAGAGACCCAGTACTTC.

V gene TRBV2 combines with J gene TRBJ1-1; D is unresolved. There are 15 residues in the CDR3. Germline V CDR1 and CDR2: SNHLY, FYNNEI. The ends were cut back, 0 bases at V and 0 bases at J, with 8 bases in the middle. The CDR3 DNA follows: TGTGCCAGCAGTGAAGCTCTACCGGTGAACACTGAAGCTTTCTTT. Amino acid sequence: CASSEALPVNTEAFF.